The text below deals with one TCR beta chain. This clonotype was observed a few times. It lacks a known antigen. No much larger clone is present one base from it, and per-base qualities are unavailable. The library came from 5' RACE. The instrument given in TCRdb is Illumina HiSeq 2500. A second PCR of about 7 to 12 cycles was performed with a sample-barcoded 5' primer and a J-beta primer mix. A template-switch 5' adaptor carrying 12 random nucleotides introduced a unique molecular identifier onto each TCR beta cDNA molecule. Each sample yielded at least 2.5 million CDR3-containing paired-end reads. First-strand cDNA was synthesized from all RNA with the Mint cDNA synthesis kit, primed by a TRBC-specific oligonucleotide. Following uracil-DNA glycosylase treatment, a first 18-cycle PCR with universal primers M1SS and BC2_uni_R was performed on all cDNA. Per the source publication's procedure: For normalization, 1 million high-quality reads were randomly selected from each sample, with every read carrying a distinct molecular identifier. Reads with shared molecular identifiers were discarded instead of being binned into consensus sequences. MiTCR, run with a Q25 quality threshold and the strictest error-elimination algorithm, handled CDR3 identification, clonotype clustering and error correction. Lower-bound total TCR beta diversity was estimated with a nonparametric unseen species model using Euler transformation. TCRdb reran the public reads through fastp at Q25 and MiXCR, keeping productive beta chains. Each record represents a unique CDR3 protein, reported with the most common genes and DNA among its rows. V and J calls and clone size were set by TCRdb, not the authors. Recorded for this sample are around 1.5 million distinct CDR3 sequences; 42% of them occurred a single time. The leading ten clones occupy roughly 7.9% of the sample.

The data derive from a study of blood T cells in healthy people across ages (dated by TCRdb to between 2014 and 2017). Regarding the research as a whole: Template switching captured roughly one uniquely barcoded TCR beta cDNA molecule per two T cells in model experiments. The donors were split into four age groups: young (average roughly 15 years), middle-aged (39), aged (more than 60) and long-lived (over 80). Using the same blood draw, the study looked at two additional independent replicas of 1 million unique cDNA reads for two donors, one aged 18 to 30 and the other aged 80 or older. To avoid experimental bias, donors of different ages were randomly spread across the sequencing lanes. Using deep sequencing normalized with unique cDNA molecular identifiers, the study measured how TCR beta repertoire diversity changes with age.

The CDR3 covers 16 residues, taking in both the cysteine and the phenylalanine. Only the CDR3 DNA stays, 48 bases, in frame from base 1. V and J are trimmed by 4 bases and 8 bases, and the gene matches miss 11 bases of the junction. CDR1 MNHEY and CDR2 SMNVEV were looked up in the germline V gene (reference sequence). Systemically healthy Caucasian individuals from Russia, roughly 40 in total and aged about 6 to 95 years, were included as donors. Roughly 10 milliliters of peripheral blood were drawn from each donor into EDTA-treated Vacutainer tubes. Ficoll-Paque density-gradient centrifugation was used to isolate PBMCs, with at least 6.5 million per sample. Trizol reagent was used to extract total RNA from PBMCs, with at least 5.5 micrograms per sample. For every donor, an aliquot of PBMCs went through flow cytometry to measure the percentages of naive CD45RAhigh/CD27high T cells. General conclusions and limits of the study: The long-lived group showed more naive CD4+ T cells, fewer expanded clones and increased TCR diversity than the aged group, suggesting age selection. Because profiling used bulk unsorted PBMCs, naive and antigen-experienced compartments could not be compared conclusively. Estimates of total diversity based on one million sequenced T cells were considered lower bounds and underestimates. The percentage of naive T cells measured by flow cytometry correlated strongly with observed TCR beta diversity. Observed TCR beta diversity per million T cells fell roughly linearly with age, and a significant reduction was already apparent by age about 43. Because donor CMV infection status was unknown, age-related changes in expanded clonotypes were potentially confounded.

The sequence was collected from a woman aged 18-35 years in good health. The sequenced sample was blood. In this chain, TRBV27 is recombined with TRBJ1-4; 9 nucleotides in the junction match TRBD1. The DNA sequence follows: TGTGCCAGCAGTTCCGGACAGGGGATGGGGGTGGAAAAACTGTTTTTT. This translates into CASSSGQGMGVEKLFF.